A single sample gave rise to the 23 T cell receptor beta chains below, sequenced in a study of T cell responses to AZD1222 COVID-19 vaccine. Some clones are missing from TCRdb's copy, which holds only in-frame ones; the method was immunoSEQ multiplex PCR. The table has 100,000 to 150,000 clones, approximately 85% seen once. This specimen was peripheral blood, taken 28 days after the second AZD1222 dose. These receptors came from an adult who received the AZD1222 COVID-19 vaccine.

The rearrangement uses TRBV7-2 and TRBJ2-3; 10 bases agree with TRBD2. This CDR3 has 16 residues. CDR1 is SGHTA, CDR2 FQGNSA, per germline. With V trimmed by 1 base and J by 1 base, 2 bases remained unmatched. The CDR3 bases are TGTGCCAGCAGCTTAGGCCTAGCGGGGGGCACAGATACGCAGTATTTT. Its translation: CASSLGLAGGTDTQYF.

Here the CDR3 reads CSADRGRGNTEAFF. The CDR3 DNA follows: TGCAGCGCTGACAGGGGGCGTGGGAACACTGAAGCTTTCTTT. V gene TRBV29-1 combines with J gene TRBJ1-1; 10 nucleotides agree with TRBD1. This CDR3 has 14 amino acids. Trimming cost V 7 bases and J 1 base; bases outside gene matches: 6. CDR1 and CDR2 from the germline V gene are SQVTM and ANQGSEA.

The gene calls are TRBV28 and TRBJ2-5; TRBD2 agrees at 12 bases. Looked up from germline, CDR1 is MDHEN and CDR2 is SYDVKM. J was trimmed by 5 bases and V by 11 bases; bases with no gene match: 9. This CDR3 contains 14 residues. The CDR3 reads CAGSSGGAGETQYF. The CDR3, as DNA: TGTGCCGGTTCTAGCGGGGGGGCCGGTGAGACCCAGTACTTC.

The rearrangement uses TRBV11-3 and TRBJ2-3, with D maybe TRBD1 (6 bases). The V end lost 5 bases, the J end lost 0 bases, and 15 bases lay between the germline ends. Germline V gene lookup returns CDR1 SGHNT and CDR2 YENEEA. The CDR3 is 16 residues long. CDR3 coding DNA: TGTGCCAGCAGCCTAGGGGGTCAGATGAGCACAGATACGCAGTATTTT. Translating it yields CASSLGGQMSTDTQYF.

In this sample, this clone turned up a few times. The chain combines TRBV20-1 with TRBJ1-6, with no clear D. The V gene lost 6 bases and the J gene lost 11 bases, with 8 bases spanning the gap. Germline CDR1 is DFQATT and CDR2 is SNEGSKA (reference sequence). The CDR3 has 10 residues. CDR3 sequence (DNA): TGCAGTGCCTCTCCGCCACCCCTCCACTTT. Its translation is CSASPPPLHF.

The chain carries TRBV2 and TRBJ2-2; 8 nucleotides align to TRBD1. J gave up 5 bases and V 4 bases, and 6 bases lay outside the gene matches. Germline values: CDR1 SNHLY, CDR2 FYNNEI. The CDR3 consists of 15 residues. The CDR3 is CASSGQGRRTGELFF. The CDR3 region has the DNA TGTGCCAGCAGTGGACAGGGGAGAAGGACCGGGGAGCTGTTTTTT. Together with reference TRBV2 and TRBJ2-2, the CDR3 gives the full variable domain: EPEVTQTPSHQVTQMGQEVILRCVPISNHLYFYWYRQILGQKVEFLVSFYNNEISEKSEIFDDQFSVERPDGSNFTLKIRSTKLEDSAMYFCASSGQGRRTGELFFGEGSRLTVL.

A single count supports this clone. This chain joins TRBV29-1 and TRBJ1-1; a possible D gene is TRBD1 (6 bases). The germline V and J ends were trimmed by 6 bases and 6 bases, with 17 bases remaining between them. The CDR3 is 13 amino acids. Germline V gene sequence: CDR1 SQVTM, CDR2 ANQGSEA. CDR3 amino acids: CSVMTGTFPEAFF. The CDR3 DNA reads as TGCAGCGTGATGACAGGCACGTTTCCTGAAGCTTTCTTT.

The J gene is TRBJ2-2, the V gene TRBV7-6; D is uncertain. V dropped 5 bases and J dropped 5 bases, with 9 bases sitting between them. The CDR3 consists of 13 residues. Germline CDR1 is SGHVS and CDR2 is FNYEAQ. The CDR3 DNA is TGTGCCAGCAGCCCGGACGGGACCGGGGAGCTGTTTTTT. Translating it yields CASSPDGTGELFF.

This clone appeared once. This chain uses TRBV5-6 with TRBJ1-5; 7 bases agree with TRBD1. V was pared by 1 base and J by 2 bases, with 3 bases of the junction left unmatched. The CDR3 covers 15 residues. Germline loops: CDR1 SGHDT, CDR2 YYEEEE. In DNA form, the CDR3 reads TGTGCCAGCAGCTTGAGCAGGGGGGGCAATCAGCCCCAGCATTTT. This encodes CASSLSRGGNQPQHF.

This chain joins TRBV7-3 and TRBJ2-1, with TRBD2 as a possible D gene (6 bases). Germline CDR1 SGHTA, CDR2 FQGTGA. The length of the CDR3 is 15 residues. The ends were cut back, 0 bases at V and 9 bases at J, with 15 bases in the middle. The CDR3 bases are TGTGCCAGCAGCTTAACCCTCGGGACTCTGACTGAGCAGTTCTTC. It encodes CASSLTLGTLTEQFF.

This chain connects TRBV10-3 to TRBJ2-7; TRBD1 matches at 7 bases. With 5 bases clipped from V and 0 bases from J, the junction kept 10 bases outside the gene matches. The CDR3 sequence is 16 residues long. Germline CDR1 reads ENHRY; CDR2 reads SYGVKD. As DNA, the CDR3 is TGTGCCATCAGTAATCCCCGGGACAGCAGCTCCTACGAGCAGTACTTC. This translates into CAISNPRDSSSYEQYF.

The chain has TRBV7-2 and TRBJ2-7; a possible D gene is TRBD2 (6 bases). The CDR3 runs 13 residues. The germline V gene encodes CDR1 SGHTA and CDR2 FQGNSA. The ends were cut back, 0 bases at V and 3 bases at J, with 6 bases in the middle. The CDR3 DNA follows: TGTGCCAGCAGCTTAGCGGGGGGCTACGAGCAGTACTTC. Protein sequence: CASSLAGGYEQYF. The whole variable domain, remainder taken from reference TRBV7-2 and TRBJ2-7, is GAGVSQSPSNKVTEKGKDVELRCDPISGHTALYWYRQSLGQGLEFLIYFQGNSAPDKSGLPSDRFSAERTGGSVSTLTIQRTQQEDSAVYLCASSLAGGYEQYFGPGTRLTVT.

The V call is TRBV4-2, the J call TRBJ2-7; 8 bases are shared with TRBD2. Germline trimming cut 4 bases from V and 0 bases from J; bases unmatched to any gene: 8. There are 16 residues in the CDR3. Germline V gene sequence: CDR1 LGHNA, CDR2 YNFKEQ. CDR3 sequence (DNA): TGTGCCAGCAGCCCCACCGGGGGGGCCCTCTCCTACGAGCAGTACTTC. Amino acids: CASSPTGGALSYEQYF.

The gene calls are TRBV10-2 and TRBJ2-5, with TRBD2 identical over 10 bases. The J segment lost 2 bases and the V segment lost 10 bases, leaving 4 bases of the junction unmatched. Germline V gene sequence: CDR1 WSHSY, CDR2 SAAADI. This CDR3 region has 13 residues. CDR3 amino acids: CATQTSGQETQYF. The DNA for the CDR3 is TGCGCCACCCAGACTAGCGGGCAAGAGACCCAGTACTTC.

The chain recombines TRBV30 with TRBJ1-2; D gene uncertain. The length of the CDR3 is 13 residues. CDR1 is GTSNPN, CDR2 SVGIG, per germline (reference sequence). V was clipped by 3 bases and J by 7 bases, with 15 bases between them. In nucleotides, the CDR3 is TGTGCCTGGAGAACAGTCGGAGCTGGTGGCTACACCTTC. Protein: CAWRTVGAGGYTF.

V usage is TRBV7-8 and J usage is TRBJ2-7, with 9 positions matching TRBD2. J gave up 1 base and V 5 bases, and 15 bases lay outside the gene matches. The CDR3 length is 18 residues. Per germline, CDR1 SGHVS and CDR2 FQNEAQ. The CDR3 here is CASSRGPPGLANSYEQYF. For the CDR3, the DNA is TGTGCCAGCAGCCGAGGGCCCCCGGGACTAGCAAATTCCTACGAGCAGTACTTC.

In this sample, this clone turned up a few times. The genes are TRBV7-3 and TRBJ2-1; tentative D call: TRBD1 (6 bases). The ends were cut back, 2 bases at V and 6 bases at J, with 14 bases in the middle. The germline gives CDR1 SGHTA, CDR2 FQGTGA. This CDR3 has 15 residues. CDR3 bases: TGTGCCAGCAGCTTAGGGGCAGGGGATAGCAATGAGCAGTTCTTC. It encodes CASSLGAGDSNEQFF. The variable domain in full, completed from reference TRBV7-3 and TRBJ2-1, reads GAGVSQTPSNKVTEKGKYVELRCDPISGHTALYWYRQSLGQGPEFLIYFQGTGAADDSGLPNDRFFAVRPEGSVSTLKIQRTERGDSAVYLCASSLGAGDSNEQFFGPGTRLTVL.

This sequence joins TRBV6-2 or TRBV6-3 and TRBJ2-7; 7 nucleotides align to TRBD1. CDR1 is MNHEY, CDR2 SVGEGT, per germline. The CDR3 spans 18 residues. The J segment lost 3 bases and the V segment lost 0 bases, leaving 14 bases of the junction unmatched. CDR3 sequence: CASSYSRAWTGLYYEQYF. The CDR3 bases are TGTGCCAGCAGTTACTCGAGAGCCTGGACAGGACTTTACTACGAGCAGTACTTC.

This chain uses TRBV9 with TRBJ2-1; maybe TRBD2 (6 bases). V was cut by 0 bases and J by 9 bases, with 16 bases left in between. CDR1 is SGDLS, CDR2 YYNGEE, per germline. This CDR3 contains 15 residues. The CDR3 region has the DNA TGTGCCAGCAGCGTAGGACGGGGGACTGGGGGTGAGCAGTTCTTC. It translates to CASSVGRGTGGEQFF.

The chain joins TRBV20-1 to TRBJ1-1; D is uncertain. Germline CDR1 and CDR2: DFQATT and SNEGSKA (reference sequence). The CDR3 runs 11 residues. As DNA, the CDR3 is TGCAGCGTCGCCCAGAACACTGAAGCTTTCTTT. The encoded protein is CSVAQNTEAFF.

This clone was observed a single time. The chain carries TRBV3-1 (or the pseudogene TRBV3-2) and TRBJ1-1; the match to TRBD1 covers 7 bases. With 0 bases clipped from V and 4 bases from J, the junction kept 5 bases outside the gene matches. CDR1 is LGHDT, CDR2 YNNKEL, per germline (reference sequence). The CDR3 is 15 amino acids. CDR3 DNA: TGTGCCAGCAGCCAAGACTCAGGGGGGGCCACTGAAGCTTTCTTT. Translation gives CASSQDSGGATEAFF.

The J gene is TRBJ2-7, the V gene TRBV4-1; 8 bases match TRBD1. The junction had 6 bases not matched to a gene; V was cut back by 4 bases and J by 1 base. This CDR3 comprises 15 residues. Per germline, CDR1 MGHRA and CDR2 YSYEKL. CDR3 protein: CASSPGQASSYEQYF. CDR3 nucleotide sequence: TGCGCCAGCAGCCCGGGACAGGCAAGTTCCTACGAGCAGTACTTC.

On this clone itself: Other DNA sequences in the same sample also yield this CDR3. V is TRBV6-2 or TRBV6-3 and J is TRBJ1-5; D gene unclear. V lost 6 bases and J lost 0, with 9 bases in between. This CDR3 contains 14 residues. Germline V CDR1 and CDR2: MNHEY, SVGEGT. The CDR3 reads CASSGVSSNQPQHF. The CDR3 coding sequence is TGTGCCAGCAGCGGGGTTTCTAGCAATCAGCCCCAGCATTTT.